One sample yielded the 28 T cell receptor beta chains listed below, sequenced in a study of OX40 agonist ivuxolimab in advanced cancers. Libraries were prepared by immunoSEQ multiplex PCR; TCRdb keeps only in-frame clonotypes and omits some of them. This sample has roughly 120,000 clones, with approximately 90% found just once. This material consisted of CD4+ or CD8+ T cells sorted from blood, taken in a trial of the OX40 agonist ivuxolimab. These receptors all come from an adult with an advanced solid tumor such as melanoma, head and neck, liver or kidney cancer.

This chain links TRBV6-5 with TRBJ2-7; 10 bases agree with TRBD2. Germline V gene data show CDR1 as MNHEY and CDR2 as SVGAGI. The length of the CDR3 is 15 residues. The V and J ends lost 6 bases and 2 bases, in that order; junction bases with no gene match: 7. CDR3 residues: CASSPGLAETYEQYF. The CDR3 DNA follows: TGTGCCAGCAGCCCAGGACTAGCGGAGACCTACGAGCAGTACTTC.

The J gene is TRBJ2-1, the V gene TRBV6-4; 9 positions agree with TRBD2. Germline V CDR1 and CDR2: MRHNA, SNTAGT. The ends lost 6 bases at V and 5 bases at J; junction bases unmatched: 8. The CDR3 spans 15 residues. CDR3 loop: CASSRGLARDNEQFF. The CDR3 region has the DNA TGTGCCAGCAGCCGCGGACTAGCGCGTGACAATGAGCAGTTCTTC.

This clone appeared once. This chain connects TRBV28 to TRBJ1-1; 7 nucleotides align to TRBD1. CDR3 length: 14 residues. The germline gives CDR1 MDHEN, CDR2 SYDVKM. V shed 5 bases and J 4 bases; nucleotides not matched to a gene: 7. CDR3 in amino acids: CASSTPTGSTEAFF. The CDR3 DNA follows: TGTGCCAGCAGTACCCCGACAGGGTCCACTGAAGCTTTCTTT.

V and J are TRBV9 and TRBJ1-5; D is undetermined. There are 15 residues in the CDR3. The germline V and J ends were trimmed by 4 bases and 0 bases, with 11 bases remaining between them. Germline CDR1 SGDLS, CDR2 YYNGEE. In DNA, the CDR3 is TGTGCCAGCAGCCCGGGCCCGTATAGCAATCAGCCCCAGCATTTT. Translation: CASSPGPYSNQPQHF.

This rearrangement joins TRBV12-2 to TRBJ2-2; TRBD1, the table's D call, was not compared with the DNA. TRBV12-2 is classified as a pseudogene. This CDR3 has 16 residues. The CDR3 loop reads CASRPLGQGDAGELFF. CDR3 DNA: TGTGCAAGTCGCCCCCTGGGACAGGGGGACGCCGGGGAGCTGTTTTTT.

V is TRBV2 and J is TRBJ1-5; possibly TRBD1 for D (6 bases). V was clipped by 6 bases and J by 3 bases, with 12 bases between them. The CDR3 spans 14 residues. Per the germline V gene, CDR1 is SNHLY and CDR2 is FYNNEI. The CDR3 DNA sequence: TGTGCCAGCAGGGAGGACAGCCTCAATCAGCCCCAGCATTTT. It specifies CASREDSLNQPQHF. The full variable domain, in which reference TRBV2 and TRBJ1-5 provide the parts outside the CDR3, is EPEVTQTPSHQVTQMGQEVILRCVPISNHLYFYWYRQILGQKVEFLVSFYNNEISEKSEIFDDQFSVERPDGSNFTLKIRSTKLEDSAMYFCASREDSLNQPQHFGDGTRLSIL.

The V gene is TRBV5-4, the J gene TRBJ2-3; 10 bases are a match to TRBD2. Germline lookup yields CDR1 SGHNT and CDR2 YYREEE (reference sequence). The CDR3 loop spans 15 amino acids. After removal of 4 bases from V and 1 base from J, the junction contained 3 bases not matched to a gene. The CDR3 sequence is CASSPGTSGTDTQYF. DNA for the CDR3: TGTGCCAGCAGCCCCGGGACTAGCGGCACAGATACGCAGTATTTT.

This clone has just one count. The rearrangement joins TRBV10-3 to TRBJ2-2; possible D gene TRBD1, 5 bases. Germline V lookup: CDR1 ENHRY, CDR2 SYGVKD. The CDR3 is 15 amino acids. V was clipped by 3 bases and J by 5 bases, with 13 bases between them. The CDR3 loop reads CAISESRQMTGELFF. CDR3 nucleotides: TGTGCCATCAGTGAATCGCGACAGATGACCGGGGAGCTGTTTTTT.

The chain employs TRBV27 and TRBJ2-7; 8 nucleotides line up with TRBD2. The germline V gene encodes CDR1 MNHEY and CDR2 SMNVEV (reference sequence). After removal of 5 bases from V and 2 bases from J, the junction contained 5 bases not matched to a gene. This CDR3 region has 14 residues. CDR3 sequence: CASSTETSAYEQYF. The CDR3, as DNA: TGTGCCAGCAGTACGGAGACTAGCGCCTACGAGCAGTACTTC.

This sequence joins TRBV27 and TRBJ2-5, with 10 bases fitting TRBD2. The germline V gene has CDR1 MNHEY and CDR2 SMNVEV (reference sequence). Trimming cost V 4 bases and J 5 bases; bases outside gene matches: 4. The CDR3 has 14 residues. CDR3 amino acids: CASSSLAGVETQYF. CDR3 DNA: TGTGCCAGCAGTTCGCTAGCGGGAGTTGAGACCCAGTACTTC.

This clone was found once. The rearrangement uses TRBV28 and TRBJ1-4; no reliable D call. This CDR3 comprises 16 residues. In germline, CDR1 is MDHEN, CDR2 SYDVKM. The V end lost 6 bases, the J end lost 3 bases, and 17 bases lay between the germline ends. The CDR3 sequence: CASSQPHRPPNEKLFF. The CDR3 DNA reads as TGTGCCAGCAGCCAACCCCATCGACCCCCTAATGAAAAACTGTTTTTT.

Points on this clone: This sample also contains other DNA sequences that code for the same CDR3. This chain links TRBV9 with TRBJ2-7; D remains ambiguous. The CDR3 is 14 amino acids. Germline V lookup: CDR1 SGDLS, CDR2 YYNGEE. V was cut by 1 base and J by 1 base, with 9 bases left in between. DNA of the CDR3: TGTGCCAGCAGCGTAACGGGTTCGTCCTACGAGCAGTACTTC. Amino acid sequence: CASSVTGSSYEQYF.

This chain links TRBV19 with TRBJ2-1; 10 nucleotides agree with TRBD1. The V segment lost 1 base and the J segment 10 bases; nucleotides outside the gene matches: 7. The germline V gene encodes CDR1 LNHDA and CDR2 SQIVND (reference sequence). CDR3 length: 15 residues. The CDR3: CASSIGTGGFGEQFF. For the CDR3, the DNA is TGTGCCAGTAGTATAGGGACAGGGGGATTTGGGGAGCAGTTCTTC.

V is TRBV9 and J is TRBJ2-2, with 10 positions matching TRBD2. The CDR3 loop spans 17 amino acids. CDR1 SGDLS and CDR2 YYNGEE come from the germline V gene. Trimming took 1 base from V and 3 from J; bases not matched to a gene: 6. CDR3 residues: CASSVWSGRADTGELFF. The CDR3, as DNA: TGTGCCAGCAGCGTATGGAGCGGGAGGGCAGACACCGGGGAGCTGTTTTTT.

As concerns this clone: The sample holds other DNA sequences that translate to the same CDR3. V gene TRBV30 combines with J gene TRBJ1-1; D uncertain. Deletions cut 1 base from V and 0 bases from J, with 6 bases between. This CDR3 comprises 13 residues. From germline, CDR1 is GTSNPN and CDR2 SVGIG (reference sequence). CDR3 loop: CAWSEGLNTEAFF. The CDR3 DNA sequence: TGTGCCTGGAGTGAAGGGTTGAACACTGAAGCTTTCTTT.

This clone occurred once. CDR3 residues: CASSRTGQGNDEKLFF. The CDR3 DNA reads TGTGCCAGCTCACGTACGGGACAGGGCAACGATGAAAAACTGTTTTTT. This chain uses TRBV18 with TRBJ1-4; 9 nucleotides agree with TRBD1. V was clipped by 4 bases and J by 6 bases; unmatched bases: 9. The germline V gene encodes CDR1 KGHSH and CDR2 LQKENI. The CDR3 extends over 16 amino acids.

The gene calls are TRBV11-3 and TRBJ1-4, with D unresolved. V was pared by 4 bases and J by 0 bases, with 12 bases between. The CDR3 contains 16 residues. Germline V gene sequence: CDR1 SGHNT, CDR2 YENEEA. The CDR3 DNA reads TGTGCCAGCAGCTCCCTCGGATCTGCAACTAATGAAAAACTGTTTTTT. It yields the protein CASSSLGSATNEKLFF.

In its sample, this clone was seen once. The chain links TRBV11-2 to TRBJ2-7; D gene ambiguous. V lost 5 bases and J 6 bases, leaving 20 bases between the germline ends. The germline CDR1 and CDR2 sequences are SGHAT and FQNNGV. The CDR3 has 15 amino acids. The CDR3 sequence: CASSIGSRLLGEQYF. CDR3 DNA: TGTGCCAGCAGCATCGGTAGCAGACTCCTAGGCGAGCAGTACTTC.

The V call is TRBV5-1, the J call TRBJ2-1; 8 bases match TRBD1. Germline V CDR1 and CDR2: SGHRS, YFSETQ. The trim removed 2 bases at V and 9 bases at J, leaving 10 bases unmatched. The CDR3 extends over 15 amino acids. CDR3 nucleotides: TGCGCCAGCAGCTTAGAAAATACAGGGGGAAGTGAGCAGTTCTTC. Its translation: CASSLENTGGSEQFF.

The chain is built from TRBV6-1 and TRBJ2-1, with 12 bases fitting TRBD2. The CDR3 has 15 residues. In germline, CDR1 is MNHNS, CDR2 SASEGT. V was clipped by 7 bases and J by 6 bases; unmatched bases: 7. CDR3 sequence reads: CASNFLAGGPNEQFF. In DNA, the CDR3 is TGTGCCAGCAATTTTCTAGCGGGAGGGCCCAATGAGCAGTTCTTC.

The gene calls are TRBV27 and TRBJ2-5, with a tentative D call TRBD2 (7 bases). This CDR3 spans 14 amino acids. V lost 6 bases, J lost 5 bases, and 16 bases lay in between. Germline CDR1 is MNHEY and CDR2 is SMNVEV (reference sequence). CDR3 region: CASSLGGGRETQYF. The CDR3 nucleotides are TGTGCCAGCAGCCTTGGGGGGGGCCGGGAGACCCAGTACTTC.

This chain joins TRBV7-3 and TRBJ2-5, with 9 bases that match TRBD1. Per the germline V gene, CDR1 is SGHTA and CDR2 is FQGTGA. The V segment lost 5 bases and the J segment 4 bases; nucleotides outside the gene matches: 8. This CDR3 contains 15 residues. CDR3 DNA sequence: TGTGCCAGCAGCCCCCAGGGACAGGGAGGAGAGACCCAGTACTTC. Its protein is CASSPQGQGGETQYF.

The chain couples TRBV10-2 to TRBJ2-3, with unresolved D. Trimming cost V 3 bases and J 3 bases, with 13 bases left between them. This CDR3 contains 15 residues. Germline V gene sequence: CDR1 WSHSY, CDR2 SAAADI. In nucleotides, the CDR3 is TGCGCCAGCAGTGACAGCCTTAGCTTTACAGATACGCAGTATTTT. It encodes CASSDSLSFTDTQYF.

The J gene is TRBJ2-2, the V gene TRBV18; TRBD1 matches at 9 bases. From germline, CDR1 is KGHSH and CDR2 LQKENI. The CDR3 totals 16 residues. Trimming removed 6 bases from V and 6 bases from J; junction bases left unmatched: 11. CDR3 residues: CASSPLGTGKAGELFF. DNA of the CDR3: TGTGCCAGCTCGCCCCTCGGGACAGGGAAGGCCGGGGAGCTGTTTTTT.

This sequence joins TRBV2 and TRBJ2-3, with D hard to call. Germline CDR1 SNHLY, CDR2 FYNNEI. The CDR3 length is 17 residues. The V end was cut by 6 bases, the J end by 0 bases, with 19 bases between. The CDR3 here is CASRPRITDSSTDTQYF. The CDR3 bases are TGTGCCAGCAGGCCCCGAATAACTGACTCTAGCACAGATACGCAGTATTTT.

The chain is built from TRBV9 and TRBJ1-4, with TRBD1 as a possible D gene (6 bases). CDR3 length: 20 residues. Trimming stripped 0 bases from V and 0 bases from J, with 21 bases between. From germline, CDR1 is SGDLS and CDR2 YYNGEE. CDR3: CASSVAQTGSWGSTNEKLFF. Written as DNA, the CDR3 is TGTGCCAGCAGCGTAGCTCAGACAGGTTCTTGGGGATCAACTAATGAAAAACTGTTTTTT.

The chain is built from TRBV7-9 and TRBJ1-4; 7 bases fit TRBD1. V trimming: 5 bases; J trimming: 4 bases; junction bases outside the gene matches: 4. Per germline, CDR1 SEHNR and CDR2 FQNEAQ (reference sequence). The CDR3 covers 14 residues. As DNA, the CDR3 is TGTGCCAGCAGCCCGACAGGGCTTAATGAAAAACTGTTTTTT. This gives the protein CASSPTGLNEKLFF.

The genes are TRBV18 and TRBJ1-1, with 8 bases matching TRBD1. The ends lost 3 bases at V and 4 bases at J; junction bases unmatched: 7. CDR1 is KGHSH and CDR2 is LQKENI in the germline V gene. The CDR3 loop spans 15 amino acids. The CDR3 DNA follows: TGTGCCAGCTCACCCCGGGACAGGTCCTCCACTGAAGCTTTCTTT. It encodes CASSPRDRSSTEAFF.